In its sample, the clone carrying this T cell receptor (beta chain) was seen many times. The sample comes from a study of spatial heterogeneity in lung cancer. MiXCR, run by TCRdb on the 5' RACE reads, gives a single entry per CDR3 protein. This sample has tens of thousands of distinct CDR3 sequences, with approximately 6.3% found just once. Time point here: sample taken at primary tumor resection. The donors comprised around 72 untreated early-stage non-small cell lung cancer patients. Unsorted whole RNA from tumor, nontumor lung or frozen PBMC underwent sequencing. CDR3 length equals 16 residues. Germline values: CDR1 MNHNY, CDR2 SVGAGI (reference sequence). After removal of 6 bases from V and 0 bases from J, the junction contained 8 bases not matched to a gene.

The TCR originated in a female donor with early-stage non-small cell lung cancer. The V call is TRBV6-6, the J call TRBJ2-3; TRBD2 agrees at 8 bases. The sample was PBMCs, taken at surgery. The CDR3 here is CASRGLVTPSTDTQYF. CDR3 nucleotide sequence: TGTGCCAGCAGGGGACTAGTGACCCCTAGCACAGATACGCAGTATTTT.